One and the same sample provided the 18 T cell receptor beta chains below, sequenced in a study of T cells in tumors after PD-1 blockade (dated by TCRdb to the late 2010s). The method behind the library was the immunoSEQ multiplex PCR assay. Not all clones reach the TCRdb copy of this immuneACCESS table, which keeps in-frame sequences only. Checked studies attribute under half of the gap to unresolved V genes and leave the rest unexplained. Counted in this sample were about 47,000 clones; 79% of them appeared once. The ten largest clonotypes hold approximately 8.3% of the sample. The sample consisted of PBMCs, taken before anti-PD-1 therapy. Receptors were obtained from a human donor with advanced basal cell or squamous cell carcinoma (not recorded which).

This clone was picked up one time. J is TRBJ1-5 and V is TRBV6-5; 8 bases are a match to TRBD1. The CDR3 has 14 residues. Germline V gives CDR1 MNHEY, CDR2 SVGAGI. V was pared by 8 bases and J by 2 bases, with 5 bases of the junction left unmatched. Here the CDR3 DNA reads TGTGCCAGCGCCGCGACAGGGGGCAATCAGCCCCAGCATTTT. It specifies CASAATGGNQPQHF.

V and J are TRBV4-2 and TRBJ1-6, with D maybe TRBD1 (5 bases). V lost 7 bases and J lost 8, with 18 bases in between. The CDR3 loop spans 15 amino acids. Germline CDR1 LGHNA, CDR2 YNFKEQ. CDR3: CASTASQGRDSPLHF. The CDR3 region has the DNA TGTGCCAGCACCGCATCGCAGGGTCGTGATTCACCCCTCCACTTT.

The rearrangement joins TRBV12-3 or TRBV12-4 to TRBJ1-2; D gene ambiguous. The CDR3 extends over 13 amino acids. The V end lost 3 bases, the J end lost 0 bases, and 5 bases lay between the germline ends. CDR3 in DNA: TGTGCCAGCAGTTTCATGCCTAACTATGGCTACACCTTC. This encodes CASSFMPNYGYTF.

The V and J genes are TRBV19 and TRBJ2-3; 12 nucleotides line up with TRBD1. V was pared by 1 base and J by 5 bases, with 13 bases of the junction left unmatched. Germline V CDR1 and CDR2: LNHDA, SQIVND (reference sequence). This CDR3 is 19 amino acids long. DNA of the CDR3: TGTGCCAGTAGTATAGGGCAACCGGGACAGGGGGCGTTCGGAGATACGCAGTATTTT. It is translated as CASSIGQPGQGAFGDTQYF.

The chain combines TRBV28 with TRBJ2-3; D might be TRBD2 (6 bases). V was trimmed by 3 bases and J by 6 bases, leaving 13 bases between them. Germline V gene data show CDR1 as MDHEN and CDR2 as SYDVKM. The CDR3 length is 14 residues. Here the CDR3 reads CASSLPGVGDTQYF. CDR3 bases: TGTGCCAGCAGTTTGCCGGGGGTAGGGGATACGCAGTATTTT.

J is TRBJ1-1 and V is TRBV5-4, with D possibly being TRBD1 (6 bases). V dropped 4 bases and J dropped 4 bases, with 17 bases sitting between them. Germline CDR1 is SGHNT and CDR2 is YYREEE (reference sequence). This CDR3 region has 15 residues. CDR3 bases: TGTGCCAGCAGCCCCCTTTTCAGGGGAGGCACTGAAGCTTTCTTT. Protein: CASSPLFRGGTEAFF.

The chain recombines TRBV3-1 (or the pseudogene TRBV3-2) with TRBJ1-6; the match to TRBD1 covers 7 bases. The CDR3 is 14 residues long. CDR1 and CDR2 from the germline V gene are LGHDT and YNNKEL (reference sequence). J was trimmed by 7 bases and V by 6 bases; bases with no gene match: 6. Here the CDR3 reads CASSRQGRNSPLHF. Here the CDR3 DNA reads TGTGCCAGCAGTCGACAGGGTCGAAATTCACCCCTCCACTTT.

This chain links TRBV18 with TRBJ1-5; D remains ambiguous. The CDR3 totals 13 residues. The germline gives CDR1 KGHSH, CDR2 LQKENI. With 2 bases removed from V and 5 bases from J, the gap between germline ends came to 7 bases. The CDR3 sequence: CASSPDDDQPQHF. CDR3 DNA sequence: TGTGCCAGCTCACCAGATGACGATCAGCCCCAGCATTTT.

This chain connects TRBV7-3 to TRBJ2-5; D is unclear. The CDR3 spans 14 residues. Germline V gene lookup returns CDR1 SGHTA and CDR2 FQGTGA. Trimming removed 2 bases at V and 1 base at J, with 8 bases between. The CDR3 bases are TGTGCCAGCAGCTTAGGTGGATTCCAAGAGACCCAGTACTTC. This translates into CASSLGGFQETQYF.

The chain has TRBV6-1 and TRBJ1-1; no clear D. The CDR3 totals 16 residues. The V and J ends lost 1 base and 3 bases respectively, with 15 bases between them. The V gene's germline CDR1 is MNHNS and CDR2 SASEGT. Here the CDR3 reads CASSEGSEGIDTEAFF. The CDR3 DNA reads TGTGCCAGCAGTGAAGGGTCGGAGGGAATCGACACTGAAGCTTTCTTT.

This clone turned up a few times. This rearrangement joins TRBV28 to TRBJ2-7; perhaps D is TRBD1 or TRBD2 (6 bases each). The V end was cut by 3 bases, the J end by 1 base, with 10 bases between. The germline gives CDR1 MDHEN, CDR2 SYDVKM. The CDR3 has 14 amino acids. Here the CDR3 reads CASSFTGRSYEQYF. As DNA, the CDR3 is TGTGCCAGCAGTTTTACAGGGAGGTCCTACGAGCAGTACTTC.

The rearrangement links TRBV7-8 to TRBJ2-2; unclear D gene. Germline V lookup: CDR1 SGHVS, CDR2 FQNEAQ. V lost 2 bases to trimming and J lost 7 bases, with 17 bases between them. The CDR3 runs 16 residues. CDR3 protein: CASSLLSDFVIGELFF. As DNA, the CDR3 is TGTGCCAGCAGCTTACTGAGCGACTTTGTCATCGGGGAGCTGTTTTTT.

The chain couples TRBV18 to TRBJ2-3; D call uncertain. From germline, CDR1 is KGHSH and CDR2 LQKENI. The length of the CDR3 is 11 residues. Between the trimmed V and J ends, which lost 1 base and 6 bases, there was a span of 2 bases. The CDR3 region has the DNA TGTGCCAGCTCACCACTTGATACGCAGTATTTT. It is translated as CASSPLDTQYF.

V usage is TRBV3-1 (or the pseudogene TRBV3-2) and J usage is TRBJ1-5; no definite D call. V shed 2 bases and J shed 2 bases, with 10 bases lying between them. The CDR3 is 15 amino acids. CDR1 and CDR2 from the germline V gene are LGHDT and YNNKEL (reference sequence). The CDR3 DNA follows: TGTGCCAGCAGCCAAAACCGGGGAGGCAATCAGCCCCAGCATTTT. Its translation is CASSQNRGGNQPQHF.

The gene calls are TRBV18 and TRBJ2-3, with D uncertain. The germline CDR1 and CDR2 sequences are KGHSH and LQKENI. The V and J ends lost 2 bases and 0 bases respectively, with 12 bases between them. This CDR3 spans 16 amino acids. The CDR3, as DNA: TGTGCCAGCTCACCATTTAGGGTCTCTAGCACAGATACGCAGTATTTT. Residues: CASSPFRVSSTDTQYF.

This chain links TRBV11-3 with TRBJ1-1, with 8 nucleotides matching TRBD1. Unmatched junction bases numbered 4, after V lost 1 base and J lost 0 bases. Germline V gives CDR1 SGHNT, CDR2 YENEEA. This CDR3 comprises 16 residues. The CDR3 DNA follows: TGTGCCAGCAGCTTAGGGCAGGGGGCGGTGAACACTGAAGCTTTCTTT. Encoded protein: CASSLGQGAVNTEAFF.

The chain employs TRBV7-9 and TRBJ1-1, with no clear D. The V gene's germline CDR1 is SEHNR and CDR2 FQNEAQ (reference sequence). The CDR3 length is 13 residues. Trimming left V 2 bases short and J 4 bases short, with 8 bases between. The CDR3 is CASSLTTVTEAFF. The CDR3 nucleotides read TGTGCCAGCAGCTTAACTACGGTCACTGAAGCTTTCTTT.

CDR3 in amino acids: CASSTGRSYEQYF. CDR3 sequence (DNA): TGTGCCAGCAGCACAGGGCGCTCGTACGAGCAGTACTTC. The rearrangement links TRBV28 to TRBJ2-7, with D perhaps TRBD1 (6 bases). CDR1 and CDR2 (germline): MDHEN, SYDVKM. The V and J ends lost 6 bases and 4 bases respectively, with 13 bases between them. The CDR3 totals 13 residues.